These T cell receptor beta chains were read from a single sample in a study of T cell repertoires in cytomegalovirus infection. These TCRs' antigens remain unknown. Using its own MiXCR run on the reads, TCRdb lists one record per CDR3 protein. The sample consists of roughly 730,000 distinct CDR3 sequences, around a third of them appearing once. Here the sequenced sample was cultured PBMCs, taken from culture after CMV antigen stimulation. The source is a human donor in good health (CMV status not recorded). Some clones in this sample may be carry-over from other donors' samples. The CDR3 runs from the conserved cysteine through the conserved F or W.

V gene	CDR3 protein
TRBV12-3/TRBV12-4	CASSRRGALAKNIQYF
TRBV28	CAVSPRVPNTEAFF
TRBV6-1	CASSLAGSDYEQYF
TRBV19	CASSIKRDQETQYF
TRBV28	CAAFRSGSYEQYF
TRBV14	CASSRVLGRSAFF
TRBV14	CASSQWQGKDEQYF
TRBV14	CASSQGAAEQYF
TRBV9	CASSAEDFVGTEAFF
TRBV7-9	CASSPTGGAHEKLFF